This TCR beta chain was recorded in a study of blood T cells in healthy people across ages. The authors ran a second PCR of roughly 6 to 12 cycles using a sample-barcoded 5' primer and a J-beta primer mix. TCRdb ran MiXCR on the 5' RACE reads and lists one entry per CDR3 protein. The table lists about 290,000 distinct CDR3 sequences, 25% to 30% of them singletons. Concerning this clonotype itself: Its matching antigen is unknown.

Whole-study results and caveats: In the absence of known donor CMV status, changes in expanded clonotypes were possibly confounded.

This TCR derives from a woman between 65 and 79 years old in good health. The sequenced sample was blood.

DNA of the CDR3: TGTGCCAGCAGCTTTAGTCCCGGGGAGCTGTTTTTT. This codes for CASSFSPGELFF. The V call is TRBV7-3, the J call TRBJ2-2; D unresolved. Trimming removed 3 bases at V and 6 bases at J, with 5 bases between. This CDR3 spans 12 amino acids. Germline V gene data show CDR1 as SGHTA and CDR2 as FQGTGA.